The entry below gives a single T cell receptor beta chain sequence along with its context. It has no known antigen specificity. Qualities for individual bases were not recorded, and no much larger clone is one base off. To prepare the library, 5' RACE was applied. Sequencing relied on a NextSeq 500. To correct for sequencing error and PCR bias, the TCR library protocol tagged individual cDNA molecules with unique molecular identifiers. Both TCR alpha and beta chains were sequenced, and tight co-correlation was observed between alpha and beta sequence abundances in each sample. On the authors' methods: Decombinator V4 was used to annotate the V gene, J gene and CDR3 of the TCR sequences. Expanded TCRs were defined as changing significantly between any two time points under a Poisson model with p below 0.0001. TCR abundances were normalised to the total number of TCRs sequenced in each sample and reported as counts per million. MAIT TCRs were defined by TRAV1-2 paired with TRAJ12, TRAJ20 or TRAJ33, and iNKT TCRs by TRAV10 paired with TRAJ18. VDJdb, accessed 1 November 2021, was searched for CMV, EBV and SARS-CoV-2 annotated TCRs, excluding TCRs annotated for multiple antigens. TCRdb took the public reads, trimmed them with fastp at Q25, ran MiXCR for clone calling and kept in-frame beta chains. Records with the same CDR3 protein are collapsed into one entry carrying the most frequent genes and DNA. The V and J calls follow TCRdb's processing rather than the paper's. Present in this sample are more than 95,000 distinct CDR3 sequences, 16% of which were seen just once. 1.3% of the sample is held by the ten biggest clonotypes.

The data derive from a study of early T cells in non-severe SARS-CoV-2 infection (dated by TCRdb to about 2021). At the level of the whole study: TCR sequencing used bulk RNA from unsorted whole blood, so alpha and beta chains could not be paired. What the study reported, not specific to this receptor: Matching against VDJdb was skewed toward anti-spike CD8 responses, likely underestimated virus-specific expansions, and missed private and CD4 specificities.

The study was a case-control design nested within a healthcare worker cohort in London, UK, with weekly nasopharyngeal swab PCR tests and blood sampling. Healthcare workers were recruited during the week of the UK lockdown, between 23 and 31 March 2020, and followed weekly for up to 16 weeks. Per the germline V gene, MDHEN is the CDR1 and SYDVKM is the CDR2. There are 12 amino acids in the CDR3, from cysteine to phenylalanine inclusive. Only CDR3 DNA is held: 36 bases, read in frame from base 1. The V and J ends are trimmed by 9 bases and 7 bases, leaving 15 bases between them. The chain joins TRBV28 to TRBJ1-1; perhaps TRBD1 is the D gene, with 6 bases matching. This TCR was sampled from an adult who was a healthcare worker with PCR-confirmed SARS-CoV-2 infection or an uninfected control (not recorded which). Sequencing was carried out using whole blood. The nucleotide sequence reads TGTGCCAGTCGGGGGCCCAATCGTGAAGCTTTCTTT. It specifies CASRGPNREAFF.